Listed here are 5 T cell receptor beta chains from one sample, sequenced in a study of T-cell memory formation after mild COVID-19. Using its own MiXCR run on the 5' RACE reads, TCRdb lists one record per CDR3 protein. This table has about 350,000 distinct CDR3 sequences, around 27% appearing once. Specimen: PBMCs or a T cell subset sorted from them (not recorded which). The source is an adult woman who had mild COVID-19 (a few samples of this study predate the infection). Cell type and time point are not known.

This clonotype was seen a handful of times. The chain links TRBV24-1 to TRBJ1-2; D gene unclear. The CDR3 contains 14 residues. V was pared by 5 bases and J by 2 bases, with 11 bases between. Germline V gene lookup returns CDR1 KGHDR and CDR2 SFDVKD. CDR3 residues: CATSAWPRNYGYTF. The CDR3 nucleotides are TGTGCCACCAGTGCCTGGCCACGGAACTATGGCTACACCTTC.

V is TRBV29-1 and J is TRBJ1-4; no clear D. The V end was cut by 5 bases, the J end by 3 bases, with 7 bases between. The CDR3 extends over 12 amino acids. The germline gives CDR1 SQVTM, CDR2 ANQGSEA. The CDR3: CSVRTANEKLFF. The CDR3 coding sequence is TGCAGCGTTCGGACTGCTAATGAAAAACTGTTTTTT.

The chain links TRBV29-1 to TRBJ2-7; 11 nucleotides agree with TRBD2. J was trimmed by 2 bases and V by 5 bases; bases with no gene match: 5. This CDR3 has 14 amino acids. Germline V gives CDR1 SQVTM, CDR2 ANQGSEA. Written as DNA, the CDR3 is TGCAGCGTTTTACTAGCGGGAGACACCTACGAGCAGTACTTC. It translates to CSVLLAGDTYEQYF.

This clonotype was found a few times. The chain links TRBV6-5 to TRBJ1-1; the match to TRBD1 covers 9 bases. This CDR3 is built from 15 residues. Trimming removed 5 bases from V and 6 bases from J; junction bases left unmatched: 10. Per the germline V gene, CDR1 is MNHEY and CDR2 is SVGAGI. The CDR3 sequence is CASSTLDRGKSEAFF. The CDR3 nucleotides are TGTGCCAGCAGTACCCTTGACAGGGGGAAGTCTGAAGCTTTCTTT.

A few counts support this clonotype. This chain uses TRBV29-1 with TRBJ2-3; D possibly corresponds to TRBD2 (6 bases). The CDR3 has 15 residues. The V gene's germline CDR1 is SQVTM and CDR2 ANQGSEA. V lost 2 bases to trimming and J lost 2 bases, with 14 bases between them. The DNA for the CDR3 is TGCAGCGTTGAACCGCGGCGGGGCAACACAGATACGCAGTATTTT. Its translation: CSVEPRRGNTDTQYF.